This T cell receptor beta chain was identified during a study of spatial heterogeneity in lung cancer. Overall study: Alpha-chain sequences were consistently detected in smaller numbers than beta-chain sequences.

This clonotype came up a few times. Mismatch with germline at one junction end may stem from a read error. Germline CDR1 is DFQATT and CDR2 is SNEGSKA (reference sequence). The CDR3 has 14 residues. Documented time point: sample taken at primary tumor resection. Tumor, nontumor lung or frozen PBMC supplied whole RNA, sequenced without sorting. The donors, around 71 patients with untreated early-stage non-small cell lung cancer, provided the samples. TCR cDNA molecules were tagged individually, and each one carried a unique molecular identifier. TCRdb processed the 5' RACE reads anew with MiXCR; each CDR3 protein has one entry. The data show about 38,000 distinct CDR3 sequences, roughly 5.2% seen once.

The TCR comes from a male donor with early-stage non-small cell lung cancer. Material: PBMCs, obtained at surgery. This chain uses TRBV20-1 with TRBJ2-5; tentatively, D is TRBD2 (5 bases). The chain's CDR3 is CSANIRGRGETQYF. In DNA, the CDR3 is TGCAGCGCTAACATACGGGGTCGTGGAGAGACCCAGTACTTC.